This TCR beta chain emerged from a study of blood T cell repertoires in COVID-19 (dated by TCRdb to the early 2020s). At the level of the whole study: Collaborator samples came from the United States, Italy and Spain and covered acute and convalescent phases of COVID-19. The prospective study material was composed of cDNA or gDNA derived from T cells, B-cell-depleted T cells, or PBMCs. The dataset comprised deeply sampled blood TCRbeta repertoires from subjects exposed to, actively infected with, or recovered from COVID-19. The repertoires were released in a freely available public database intended as a resource for research on the immune response to SARS-CoV-2. Samples were obtained from the ongoing ImmuneRACE study (first 160 participants) and from 950 to 1,500 subjects provided by 6 global collaborators. The sample metadata nearly always contained a de-identified subject ID, COVID-19 status, age in years and sex. Where HLA class I and class II types were available, the types were taken from metadata supplied by the sample provider, not from assay-based typing. The investigation overall reported the following: The quantity of clinical and demographic metadata differed by source and by participant and was supplied without curation.

Each collaborating institution followed its own protocols to collect whole blood in K2EDTA tubes. For TCRbeta analysis, collaborators shipped samples as frozen whole blood, isolated PBMCs, or DNA extracted from either of those sample types. Comments on this clone: The antigen it recognizes is unknown. Within one base of it there is no much larger clone, and no base qualities were kept.

The CDR3 starts with the cysteine, ends with the phenylalanine, and has 12 residues. This entry keeps only the CDR3 DNA: 36 bases, framed from base 1. According to the germline V gene, CDR1 reads SGHAT and CDR2 reads FQNNGV. A distance of 7 bases separates the germline ends of V and J, which lose 2 bases and 6 bases respectively. TCRbeta CDR3 regions were amplified from genomic DNA by means of the immunoSEQ Assay, a bias-controlled multiplex PCR. The original methods were these. Nucleated cell counts per sample were estimated from amplification of reference gene primers within the assay. To quantify the absolute abundance of each unique TCRbeta CDR3 rearrangement, sequence reads were collapsed and filtered. For each sample, productive Simpson clonality was calculated as the square root of Simpson's diversity index across productive rearrangements. The table was pulled from immuneACCESS by TCRdb, which kept in-frame rearrangements only. Such tables lose some clones; where checked, under half of the loss comes from unresolved V genes, and the rest has no known cause. V, J and clone size are those of that table, while D and trimming were read from the DNA. For this sample there are 45,000 to 50,000 clones; 75% to 90% appear just once. The ten biggest clones cover 6.5% to 9% of the sample.

Material for sequencing was peripheral blood. The source is a man aged 60 to 69 with active COVID-19. The chain employs TRBV11-2 and TRBJ1-2, with an unclear D gene assignment. The CDR3 sequence is CASSLLGDGYTF. The DNA sequence is TGTGCCAGCAGCTTACTGGGAGATGGCTACACCTTC. Beyond the CDR3, the reference TRBV11-2 and TRBJ1-2 genes provide the residues; the full variable domain reads: EAGVAQSPRYKIIEKRQSVAFWCNPISGHATLYWYQQILGQGPKLLIQFQNNGVVDDSQLPKDRFSAERLKGVDSTLKIQPAKLEDSAVYLCASSLLGDGYTFGSGTRLTVV.